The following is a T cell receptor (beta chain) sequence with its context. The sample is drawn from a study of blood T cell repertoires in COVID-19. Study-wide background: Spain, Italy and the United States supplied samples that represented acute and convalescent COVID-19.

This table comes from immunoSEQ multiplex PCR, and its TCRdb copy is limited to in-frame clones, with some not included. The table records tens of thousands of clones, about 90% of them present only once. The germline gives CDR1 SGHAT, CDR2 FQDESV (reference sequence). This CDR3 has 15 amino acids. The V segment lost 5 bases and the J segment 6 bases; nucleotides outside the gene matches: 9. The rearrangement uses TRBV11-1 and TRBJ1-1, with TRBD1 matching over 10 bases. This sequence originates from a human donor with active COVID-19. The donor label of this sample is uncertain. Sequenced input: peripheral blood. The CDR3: CASSPDRGLGAEAFF. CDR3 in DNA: TGTGCCAGCAGCCCTGACAGGGGGCTGGGTGCTGAAGCTTTCTTT. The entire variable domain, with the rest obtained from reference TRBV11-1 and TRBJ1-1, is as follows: EAEVAQSPRYKITEKSQAVAFWCDPISGHATLYWYRQILGQGPELLVQFQDESVVDDSQLPKDRFSAERLKGVDSTLKIQPAELGDSAMYLCASSPDRGLGAEAFFGQGTRLTVV.